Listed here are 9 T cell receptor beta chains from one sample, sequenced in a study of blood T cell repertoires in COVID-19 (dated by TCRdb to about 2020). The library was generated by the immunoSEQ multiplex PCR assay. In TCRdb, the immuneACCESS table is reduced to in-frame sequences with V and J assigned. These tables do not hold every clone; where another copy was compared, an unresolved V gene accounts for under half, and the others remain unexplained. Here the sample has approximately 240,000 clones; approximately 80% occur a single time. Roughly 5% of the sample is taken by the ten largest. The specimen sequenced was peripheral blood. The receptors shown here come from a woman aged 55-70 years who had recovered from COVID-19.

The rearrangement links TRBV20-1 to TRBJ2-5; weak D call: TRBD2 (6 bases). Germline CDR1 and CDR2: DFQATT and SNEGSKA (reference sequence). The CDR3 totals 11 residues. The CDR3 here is CLARPPETQYF. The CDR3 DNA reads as TGCCTAGCGCGTCCTCCAGAGACCCAGTACTTC.

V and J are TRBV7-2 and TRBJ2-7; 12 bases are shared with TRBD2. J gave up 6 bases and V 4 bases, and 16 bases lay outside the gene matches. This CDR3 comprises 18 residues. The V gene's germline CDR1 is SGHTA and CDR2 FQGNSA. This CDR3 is CASSSRLTSGGTPREQYF. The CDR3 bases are TGTGCCAGCAGCTCCCGCCTAACTAGCGGGGGGACCCCCCGCGAGCAGTACTTC.

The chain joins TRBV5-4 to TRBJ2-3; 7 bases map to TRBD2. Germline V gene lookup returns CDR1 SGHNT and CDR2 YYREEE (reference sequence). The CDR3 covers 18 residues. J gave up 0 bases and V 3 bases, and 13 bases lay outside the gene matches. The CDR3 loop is CASSSGAGPTASTDTQYF. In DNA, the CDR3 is TGTGCCAGCAGCTCCGGAGCGGGGCCCACCGCTAGCACAGATACGCAGTATTTT.

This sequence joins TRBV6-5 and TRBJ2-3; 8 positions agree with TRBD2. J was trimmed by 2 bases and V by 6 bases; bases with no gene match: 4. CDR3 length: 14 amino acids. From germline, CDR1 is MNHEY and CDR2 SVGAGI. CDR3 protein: CASRRGVDTDTQYF. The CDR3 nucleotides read TGTGCCAGCAGGCGGGGGGTGGACACAGATACGCAGTATTTT.

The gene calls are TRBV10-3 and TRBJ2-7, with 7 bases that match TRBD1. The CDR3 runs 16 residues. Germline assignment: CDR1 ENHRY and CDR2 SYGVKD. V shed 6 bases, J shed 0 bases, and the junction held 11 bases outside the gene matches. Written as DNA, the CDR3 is TGTGCCATCAGAGGGACAGTCTACCCACTCTCCTACGAGCAGTACTTC. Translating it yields CAIRGTVYPLSYEQYF.

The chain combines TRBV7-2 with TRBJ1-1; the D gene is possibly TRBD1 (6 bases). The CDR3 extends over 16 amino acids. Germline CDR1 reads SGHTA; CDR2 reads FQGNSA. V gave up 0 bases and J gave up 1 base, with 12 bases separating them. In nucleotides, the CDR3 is TGTGCCAGCAGCTTAGCTCCGGGACAAAAGAACACTGAAGCTTTCTTT. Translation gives CASSLAPGQKNTEAFF.

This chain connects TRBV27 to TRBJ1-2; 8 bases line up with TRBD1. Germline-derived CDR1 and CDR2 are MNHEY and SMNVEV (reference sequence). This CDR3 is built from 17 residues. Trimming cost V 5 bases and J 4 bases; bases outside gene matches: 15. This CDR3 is CASSTKTLRGRLYGYTF. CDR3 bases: TGTGCCAGCAGTACAAAAACACTCAGGGGGCGACTCTATGGCTACACCTTC.

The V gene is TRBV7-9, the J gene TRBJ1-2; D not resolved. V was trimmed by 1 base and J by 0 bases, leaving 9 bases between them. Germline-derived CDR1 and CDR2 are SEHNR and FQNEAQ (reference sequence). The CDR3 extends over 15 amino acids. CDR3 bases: TGTGCCAGCAGCTTAGGGTCCGGGACTAACTATGGCTACACCTTC. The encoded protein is CASSLGSGTNYGYTF.

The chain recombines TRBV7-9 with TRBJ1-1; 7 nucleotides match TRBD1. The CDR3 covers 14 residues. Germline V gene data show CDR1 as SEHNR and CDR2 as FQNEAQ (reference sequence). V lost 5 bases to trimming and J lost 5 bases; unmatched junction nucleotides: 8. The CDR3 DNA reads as TGTGCCAGCAGCCCCGACAGGGTTGGTACTGAAGCTTTCTTT. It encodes CASSPDRVGTEAFF.